Each of the 14 T cell receptor beta chains below was sequenced from the same sample in a study of Graves' ophthalmopathy and Graves' hyperthyroidism. From RNA, the CDR3 regions of TCR beta chains were amplified and sequenced. A first-round RT-PCR used HTBI primers, followed by a second-round multiplex PCR. TCRdb ran MiXCR on the multiplex PCR reads and lists one entry per CDR3 protein. Altogether approximately 640,000 distinct CDR3 sequences are present, more than 40% being singletons, with the ten largest covering roughly 3%. What was sequenced was peripheral blood. These receptor sequences come from an adult man with Graves' ophthalmopathy.

The CDR3 nucleotides are TGTGCCAGCAGTTCGATAGCGGGGGGATTGGGTGAGACCCAGTACTTC. The encoded protein is CASSSIAGGLGETQYF. The chain couples TRBV6-5 to TRBJ2-5; 10 bases fit TRBD2. The ends lost 4 bases at V and 5 bases at J; junction bases unmatched: 10. The CDR3 has 16 residues. Germline V gene lookup returns CDR1 MNHEY and CDR2 SVGAGI.

In regard to this clonotype: Mismatch with germline at one junction end may stem from a read error. The chain couples TRBV9 to TRBJ2-5, with D possibly TRBD1 on 7 matching bases. Germline V CDR1 and CDR2: SGDLS, YYNGEE. CDR3 length equals 14 residues. The CDR3 DNA reads as TGCGCCAGCAGCTTGGAGCAGGGGGGTCAGCCCCAGTACTTC. Translation gives CASSLEQGGQPQYF.

This clonotype was detected a few times. The V and J genes are TRBV6-6 and TRBJ1-5; weak D call: TRBD1 (6 bases). Per the germline V gene, CDR1 is MNHNY and CDR2 is SVGAGI (reference sequence). The V gene lost 6 bases and the J gene lost 10 bases, with 19 bases spanning the gap. The CDR3 consists of 14 residues. This CDR3 is CASSSDRFSFPQHF. In DNA, the CDR3 is TGTGCCAGCAGCTCAGACAGGTTTTCTTTTCCCCAGCATTTT.

In its sample, this clonotype was seen once. The chain combines TRBV2 with TRBJ1-5, with a weak D call TRBD1 (5 bases). V shed 10 bases and J shed 11 bases, with 18 bases lying between them. The length of the CDR3 is 12 residues. Germline CDR1 reads SNHLY; CDR2 reads FYNNEI. Here the CDR3 reads CAKSGTEETQHF. The CDR3 bases are TGTGCCAAATCCGGGACGGAAGAGACCCAGCATTTT.

The CDR3 here is CASRRDSPSSGANVLTF. The CDR3 coding sequence is TGTGCCAGCAGACGGGACAGCCCCTCGTCTGGGGCCAACGTCCTGACTTTC. The chain couples TRBV10-3 to TRBJ2-6; 7 positions agree with TRBD1. Germline CDR1 reads ENHRY; CDR2 reads SYGVKD. V lost 10 bases to trimming and J lost 1 base; unmatched junction nucleotides: 13. CDR3 length equals 17 residues.

This rearrangement joins TRBV24-1 to TRBJ2-5, with 9 bases fitting TRBD1. Germline V lookup: CDR1 KGHDR, CDR2 SFDVKD. The CDR3 runs to 12 residues. J was trimmed by 9 bases and V by 4 bases; bases with no gene match: 2. DNA for the CDR3: TGTGCCACCAGTGACGGGACAGGGTCCCAGTACTTC. Protein sequence: CATSDGTGSQYF.

This clonotype came up many times. The chain combines TRBV9 with TRBJ2-5; possibly TRBD1 for D (6 bases). Germline loops: CDR1 SGDLS, CDR2 YYNGEE. Trimming pared 4 bases from V and 0 bases from J, leaving 19 bases between. The CDR3 loop spans 17 amino acids. This CDR3 is CASSSPRDTYHQETQYF. DNA for the CDR3: TGTGCCAGCAGCTCACCCCGGGACACGTACCACCAAGAGACCCAGTACTTC.

This clonotype has at least ten counts. The rearrangement uses TRBV5-1 and TRBJ1-1; 9 bases align to TRBD1. Germline V CDR1 and CDR2: SGHRS, YFSETQ. The CDR3 contains 15 residues. Unmatched junction bases numbered 9, after V lost 2 bases and J lost 7 bases. The CDR3 bases are TGCGCCAGCAGCTTAACAGGGGGCTGGATGGTTGAAGCTTTCTTT. It is translated as CASSLTGGWMVEAFF.

V usage is TRBV10-3 and J usage is TRBJ1-5; TRBD1 is a possible D gene (5 bases). V was trimmed by 10 bases and J by 2 bases, leaving 15 bases between them. CDR1 and CDR2 from the germline V gene are ENHRY and SYGVKD. This CDR3 contains 14 residues. In nucleotides, the CDR3 is TGTGCCAGCACAATGGACACCCGCAATCAGCCCCAGCATTTT. It codes for CASTMDTRNQPQHF.

This chain uses TRBV7-2 with TRBJ2-5, with D perhaps TRBD2 (6 bases). V lost 11 bases to trimming and J lost 2 bases, with 12 bases between them. The CDR3 is 12 amino acids. Germline V gene sequence: CDR1 SGHTA, CDR2 FQGNSA. CDR3 DNA sequence: TGTGCCCGTCTGGGGGGTCAAGAGACCCAGTACTTC. Amino acids: CARLGGQETQYF.

This chain links TRBV25-1 with TRBJ2-5, with no clear D. V dropped 4 bases and J dropped 0 bases, with 18 bases sitting between them. The CDR3 length is 17 residues. CDR1 is MGHDK, CDR2 SYGVNS, per germline. This chain's CDR3 is CASSARDQREYQETQYF. As DNA, the CDR3 is TGTGCCAGCAGTGCTAGAGATCAGAGAGAGTACCAAGAGACCCAGTACTTC.

About this clonotype: This may arise from a read error, as a much more abundant clone is one base away. This sequence joins TRBV14 and TRBJ1-2, with D unclear. The germline CDR1 and CDR2 sequences are SGHDN and FVKESK. The CDR3 totals 14 residues. The CDR3 DNA follows: TGTGCCAGCAGCCAACACCGCATCAACTATGGCTACGCCTTC. This sequence encodes CASSQHRINYGYAF. Complete variable domain (other parts from reference TRBV14 and TRBJ1-2): EAGVTQFPSHSVIEKGQTVTLRCDPISGHDNLYWYRRVMGKEIKFLLHFVKESKQDESGMPNNRFLAERTGGTYSTLKVQPAELEDSGVYFCASSQHRINYGYAFGSGTRLTVV.

This clonotype has at least ten counts. The rearrangement uses TRBV7-9 and TRBJ1-1, with D possibly being TRBD1 (5 bases). The germline CDR1 and CDR2 sequences are SEHNR and FQNEAQ (reference sequence). The CDR3 is 14 amino acids. The germline V and J ends were trimmed by 0 bases and 0 bases, with 5 bases remaining between them. CDR3: CASSLATVNTEAFF. The CDR3 nucleotides read TGTGCCAGCAGCTTAGCGACAGTGAACACTGAAGCTTTCTTT.

In this sample, this clonotype turned up many times. J is TRBJ2-7 and V is TRBV29-1; D may be TRBD1 (6 bases). This CDR3 region has 11 residues. The germline V gene encodes CDR1 SQVTM and CDR2 ANQGSEA. Trimming took 4 bases from V and 5 from J, leaving 9 bases between them. CDR3 DNA: TGCAGCGTTGCACAGGGTGACGAGCAGTACTTC. Residues: CSVAQGDEQYF.